This TCR beta chain was found in a study of control samples from healthy donors and cancer patients. Method: immunoSEQ multiplex PCR; TCRdb's copy keeps in-frame clones and lacks some. The table lists 190,000 or so clones, over 80% of them singletons. This CDR3 has 16 amino acids. Germline V gene lookup returns CDR1 SGHRS and CDR2 YFSETQ. V lost 4 bases and J lost 3; bases outside the gene matches: 12. The source is a man aged 18 to 30 in good health. Sequenced material: blood. This rearrangement joins TRBV5-1 to TRBJ2-7; 8 bases match TRBD2. CDR3 coding DNA: TGCGCCAGCAGCCCTGGACCCGGGGGGGCTATCTACGAGCAGTACTTC. Protein product: CASSPGPGGAIYEQYF.